The 24 T cell receptor beta chains below come from one sample, sequenced in a study of cytomegalovirus exposure and HLA in healthy donors. Researchers ran the PCR with 60 Vbeta and 13 Jbeta primers. Assay: immunoSEQ multiplex PCR; the TCRdb copy retains only in-frame clones and omits some. The data show over 60,000 clones, 60% to 85% seen once. Sequenced input: PBMCs. All receptors derive from a man in his 70s in good health and CMV-seronegative.

The chain joins TRBV6-5 to TRBJ2-2, with TRBD1 identical over 11 bases. The germline gives CDR1 MNHEY, CDR2 SVGAGI. This CDR3 comprises 14 residues. The J segment lost 7 bases and the V segment lost 5 bases, leaving 3 bases of the junction unmatched. CDR3 sequence reads: CASSRTGGNGELFF. CDR3 DNA: TGTGCCAGCAGTCGGACAGGGGGCAACGGGGAGCTGTTTTTT.

CDR3 sequence (DNA): TGTGCCAGCAGCTCGTCCAGGACAGGGGGCGAGGACGAGCAGTACTTC. It encodes CASSSSRTGGEDEQYF. The genes are TRBV11-2 and TRBJ2-7; 11 nucleotides align to TRBD1. Losses at the gene ends were 4 bases for V and 5 bases for J; bases not matched to a gene: 10. The CDR3 contains 16 residues. From germline, CDR1 is SGHAT and CDR2 FQNNGV.

The chain uses TRBV29-1 and TRBJ1-4; D may be TRBD1 (6 bases). Per the germline V gene, CDR1 is SQVTM and CDR2 is ANQGSEA. The CDR3 sequence is 13 residues long. V was cut by 2 bases and J by 7 bases, with 11 bases left in between. The CDR3 sequence is CSVERGAGEKLFF. CDR3 nucleotides: TGCAGCGTTGAACGGGGGGCTGGTGAAAAACTGTTTTTT.

This chain joins TRBV7-9 and TRBJ1-1; D might be TRBD1 (6 bases). The V and J ends lost 5 bases and 1 base respectively, with 11 bases between them. In germline, CDR1 is SEHNR, CDR2 FQNEAQ (reference sequence). This CDR3 contains 14 residues. The CDR3 protein is CASSRGGENTEAFF. The CDR3 coding sequence is TGTGCCAGCAGCAGAGGGGGAGAGAACACTGAAGCTTTCTTT.

This chain joins TRBV25-1 and TRBJ2-1; D possibly corresponds to TRBD2 (6 bases). CDR1 and CDR2 from the germline V gene are MGHDK and SYGVNS. The CDR3 spans 15 residues. With 6 bases removed from V and 5 bases from J, the gap between germline ends came to 17 bases. Here the CDR3 DNA reads TGTGCCAGCAGCCCGAACACTCTAGCGAACAATGAGCAGTTCTTC. Translated, it gives CASSPNTLANNEQFF.

DNA of the CDR3: TGTGCCAGCAGTATGGGGACATTTGGGACCCAGTACTTC. Its protein is CASSMGTFGTQYF. The genes are TRBV11-3 and TRBJ2-5; D is possibly TRBD1 (6 bases). In germline, CDR1 is SGHNT, CDR2 YENEEA. The CDR3 has 13 amino acids. V lost 6 bases and J 7 bases, leaving 15 bases between the germline ends. The full variable domain, its missing parts supplied by reference TRBV11-3 and TRBJ2-5, is EAGVVQSPRYKIIEKKQPVAFWCNPISGHNTLYWYLQNLGQGPELLIRYENEEAVDDSQLPKDRFSAERLKGVDSTLKIQPAELGDSAVYLCASSMGTFGTQYFGPGTRLLVL.

This sequence joins TRBV21-1 and TRBJ1-1; TRBD1, the table's D call, lacks a check against the DNA. TRBV21-1 is recorded as a pseudogene. CDR3 size: 12 residues. The CDR3 is CARQGTGTEAFF. The CDR3 coding sequence is TGTGCCAGACAGGGGACGGGCACTGAAGCTTTCTTT.

The chain employs TRBV13 and TRBJ1-6, with TRBD1 identical over 12 bases. This CDR3 comprises 17 residues. V lost 5 bases and J lost 7; bases outside the gene matches: 9. CDR1 is PRHDT, CDR2 FYEKMQ, per germline (reference sequence). This CDR3 is CASSTRDRGLKNSPLHF. For the CDR3, the DNA is TGTGCCAGCAGCACCCGGGACAGGGGGCTGAAGAATTCACCCCTCCACTTT.

This chain connects TRBV30 to TRBJ1-2, with D possibly TRBD1 on 6 matching bases. The CDR3 covers 13 residues. Looked up from germline, CDR1 is GTSNPN and CDR2 is SVGIG (reference sequence). The V gene lost 0 bases and the J gene lost 5 bases, with 10 bases spanning the gap. The CDR3 DNA follows: TGTGCCTGGAGTGTTGGGGGCAGTTATGGCTACACCTTC. This encodes CAWSVGGSYGYTF.

The chain links TRBV29-1 to TRBJ2-5; possible D gene TRBD2, 6 bases. Trimming removed 4 bases from V and 4 bases from J, with 13 bases in between. The length of the CDR3 is 13 residues. Germline values: CDR1 SQVTM, CDR2 ANQGSEA. The DNA for the CDR3 is TGCAGCGTTGTGGGGGGTCTGAGAGAGACCCAGTACTTC. It translates to CSVVGGLRETQYF.

The chain combines TRBV19 with TRBJ2-2, with no clear D. V lost 6 bases to trimming and J lost 4 bases, with 15 bases between them. The CDR3 runs 15 residues. Germline V gives CDR1 LNHDA, CDR2 SQIVND (reference sequence). The CDR3 sequence: CASRKNKISTGELFF. The DNA for the CDR3 is TGTGCCAGTAGGAAGAACAAGATCTCCACCGGGGAGCTGTTTTTT.

The chain recombines TRBV6-6 with TRBJ2-5; possibly TRBD1 for D (6 bases). Trimming pared 2 bases from V and 5 bases from J, leaving 12 bases between. This CDR3 is built from 14 residues. Germline CDR1 and CDR2: MNHNY and SVGAGI (reference sequence). CDR3 DNA sequence: TGTGCCAGCAGTTACGCAGGGCAGGGGGAGACCCAGTACTTC. Its translation is CASSYAGQGETQYF.

This rearrangement joins TRBV19 to TRBJ1-2; TRBD1 matches 7 bases. This CDR3 has 16 residues. V shed 6 bases, J shed 1 base, and the junction held 11 bases outside the gene matches. Germline CDR1 LNHDA, CDR2 SQIVND (reference sequence). The DNA of the CDR3 is TGTGCCAGTAGGAGATCGGGACAGCTCATTAACTATGGCTACACCTTC. Amino acids: CASRRSGQLINYGYTF.

The chain joins TRBV2 to TRBJ2-2, with D perhaps TRBD1 (6 bases). This CDR3 has 15 residues. Germline V gene data show CDR1 as SNHLY and CDR2 as FYNNEI. Trimming cost V 7 bases and J 1 base, with 13 bases left between them. The CDR3 DNA is TGTGCCAGCAAGTTCGACAGGATGAACACCGGGGAGCTGTTTTTT. This gives the protein CASKFDRMNTGELFF.

CDR3: CASSLAQGSQETQYF. The CDR3 DNA reads TGTGCCAGCAGCTTAGCGCAGGGATCCCAAGAGACCCAGTACTTC. The genes are TRBV7-2 and TRBJ2-5, with D perhaps matching TRBD1 (5 bases). Per germline, CDR1 SGHTA and CDR2 FQGNSA. This CDR3 spans 15 amino acids. V lost 0 bases and J lost 1, with 9 bases in between.

The chain recombines TRBV19 with TRBJ2-1; TRBD2 agrees at 8 bases. J was trimmed by 4 bases and V by 3 bases; bases with no gene match: 5. The CDR3 length is 15 residues. Per the germline V gene, CDR1 is LNHDA and CDR2 is SQIVND (reference sequence). The CDR3 sequence: CASSIQAGEYNEQFF. The CDR3 DNA follows: TGTGCCAGTAGTATCCAAGCGGGGGAGTACAATGAGCAGTTCTTC.

This clone turned up a few times. This CDR3 reads CASSFVDRNTEAFF. CDR3 nucleotide sequence: TGTGCCAGCAGTTTCGTGGACAGGAACACTGAAGCTTTCTTT. The chain couples TRBV28 to TRBJ1-1, with D perhaps TRBD1 (6 bases). Trimming cost V 3 bases and J 1 base, with 9 bases left between them. The CDR3 has 14 residues. Germline CDR1 MDHEN, CDR2 SYDVKM.

The V call is TRBV7-8, the J call TRBJ1-1; possibly TRBD1 for D (6 bases). V lost 0 bases to trimming and J lost 4 bases, with 9 bases between them. Germline V CDR1 and CDR2: SGHVS, FQNEAQ. CDR3 length equals 14 residues. CDR3 protein: CASSLARGSTEAFF. The CDR3 coding sequence is TGTGCCAGCAGCTTAGCAAGGGGGAGCACTGAAGCTTTCTTT. The variable domain in full, completed from reference TRBV7-8 and TRBJ1-1, reads GAGVSQSPRYKVAKRGQDVALRCDPISGHVSLFWYQQALGQGPEFLTYFQNEAQLDKSGLPSDRFFAERPEGSVSTLKIQRTQQEDSAVYLCASSLARGSTEAFFGQGTRLTVV.

This chain connects TRBV7-2 to TRBJ2-7; the D gene is possibly TRBD2 (6 bases). The CDR3 loop spans 14 amino acids. V was pared by 1 base and J by 4 bases, with 11 bases between. Per the germline V gene, CDR1 is SGHTA and CDR2 is FQGNSA. The CDR3 reads CASSLGGAVYEQYF. In nucleotides, the CDR3 is TGTGCCAGCAGCTTAGGCGGGGCCGTTTACGAGCAGTACTTC.

CDR3 bases: TGCGCCAGCAGCTCCGGGACAGTATTGAGTTCACCCCTCCACTTT. Encoded protein: CASSSGTVLSSPLHF. J is TRBJ1-6 and V is TRBV5-1, with TRBD1 identical over 7 bases. This CDR3 contains 15 residues. The germline gives CDR1 SGHRS, CDR2 YFSETQ. Germline trimming cut 3 bases from V and 9 bases from J; bases unmatched to any gene: 9.

The V and J genes are TRBV5-1 and TRBJ1-1; the D gene is possibly TRBD1 (6 bases). Trimming left V 3 bases short and J 4 bases short, with 16 bases between. This CDR3 contains 15 residues. Germline V CDR1 and CDR2: SGHRS, YFSETQ. CDR3 region: CASSSSGQRGTEAFF. The CDR3 DNA follows: TGCGCCAGCAGCTCAAGTGGACAGAGGGGCACTGAAGCTTTCTTT.

Here the CDR3 reads CAWTGQGTDTQYF. The CDR3 nucleotides are TGTGCCTGGACTGGGCAGGGCACAGATACGCAGTATTTT. This chain uses TRBV30 with TRBJ2-3; no clear D. Germline CDR1 is GTSNPN and CDR2 is SVGIG (reference sequence). This CDR3 spans 13 amino acids. Trimming cost V 4 bases and J 1 base, with 9 bases left between them. The variable domain in full, completed from reference TRBV30 and TRBJ2-3, reads SQTIHQWPATLVQPVGSPLSLECTVEGTSNPNLYWYRQAAGRGLQLLFYSVGIGQISSEVPQNLSASRPQDRQFILSSKKLLLSDSGFYLCAWTGQGTDTQYFGPGTRLTVL.

The chain combines TRBV28 with TRBJ1-2; D not certain. The CDR3 sequence is 17 residues long. V was pared by 8 bases and J by 5 bases, with 27 bases between. The germline CDR1 and CDR2 sequences are MDHEN and SYDVKM. The CDR3 bases are TGTGCCAGCCGTAGCGGAGGTAGGGCCTCATCCTTTTATGGCTACACCTTC. Translation gives CASRSGGRASSFYGYTF.

V gene TRBV2 combines with J gene TRBJ1-1, with no clear D. Per germline, CDR1 SNHLY and CDR2 FYNNEI. This CDR3 is built from 13 residues. The V gene lost 6 bases and the J gene lost 3 bases, with 11 bases spanning the gap. In DNA, the CDR3 is TGTGCCAGCAGGGCAGGAACGTACACTGAAGCTTTCTTT. This sequence encodes CASRAGTYTEAFF.